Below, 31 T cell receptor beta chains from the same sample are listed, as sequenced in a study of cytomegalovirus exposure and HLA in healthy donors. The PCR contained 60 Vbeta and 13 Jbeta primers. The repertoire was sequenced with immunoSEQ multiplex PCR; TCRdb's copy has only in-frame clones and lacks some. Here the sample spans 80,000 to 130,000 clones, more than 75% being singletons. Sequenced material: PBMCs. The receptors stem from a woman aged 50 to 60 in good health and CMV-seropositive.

CDR3 in DNA: TGTGCCACCAGAGACATCGGGGGAAACACCGGGGAGCTGTTTTTT. The encoded protein is CATRDIGGNTGELFF. The chain couples TRBV15 to TRBJ2-2; D is possibly TRBD2 (6 bases). CDR1 is LNHNV and CDR2 is YYDKDF in the germline V gene (reference sequence). The ends were cut back, 6 bases at V and 2 bases at J, with 13 bases in the middle. This CDR3 is built from 15 residues.

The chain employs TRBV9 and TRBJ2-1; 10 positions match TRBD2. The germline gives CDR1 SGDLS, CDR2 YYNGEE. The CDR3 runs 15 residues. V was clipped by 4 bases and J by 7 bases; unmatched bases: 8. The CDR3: CASSPRAGGGNEQFF. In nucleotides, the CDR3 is TGTGCCAGCAGCCCAAGAGCGGGAGGGGGGAATGAGCAGTTCTTC.

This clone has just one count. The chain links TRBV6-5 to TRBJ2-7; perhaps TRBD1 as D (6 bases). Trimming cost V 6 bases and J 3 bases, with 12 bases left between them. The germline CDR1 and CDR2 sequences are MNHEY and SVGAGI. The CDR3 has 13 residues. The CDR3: CASRRQEIYEQYF. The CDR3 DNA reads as TGTGCCAGCAGGCGACAGGAGATCTACGAGCAGTACTTC.

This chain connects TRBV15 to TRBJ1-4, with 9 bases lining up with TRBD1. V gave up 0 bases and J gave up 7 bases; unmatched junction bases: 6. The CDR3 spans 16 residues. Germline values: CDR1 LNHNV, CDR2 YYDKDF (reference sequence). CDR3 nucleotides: TGTGCCACCAGCAGAGATAAGGGACAGGGACTTGAAAAACTGTTTTTT. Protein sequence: CATSRDKGQGLEKLFF.

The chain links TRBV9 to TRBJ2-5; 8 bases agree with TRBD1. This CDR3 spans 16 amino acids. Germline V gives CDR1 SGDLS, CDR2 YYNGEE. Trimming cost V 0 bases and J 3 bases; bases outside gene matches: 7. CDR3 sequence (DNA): TGTGCCAGCAGCGTAGGCAGGGGGCGCGGGGAAGAGACCCAGTACTTC. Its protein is CASSVGRGRGEETQYF.

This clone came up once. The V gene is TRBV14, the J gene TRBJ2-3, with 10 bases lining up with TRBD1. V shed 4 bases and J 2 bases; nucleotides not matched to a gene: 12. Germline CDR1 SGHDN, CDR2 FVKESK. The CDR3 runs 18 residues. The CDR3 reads CASSPIDGDRGFTDTQYF. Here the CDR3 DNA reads TGTGCCAGCAGCCCTATCGACGGGGACAGGGGTTTCACAGATACGCAGTATTTT.

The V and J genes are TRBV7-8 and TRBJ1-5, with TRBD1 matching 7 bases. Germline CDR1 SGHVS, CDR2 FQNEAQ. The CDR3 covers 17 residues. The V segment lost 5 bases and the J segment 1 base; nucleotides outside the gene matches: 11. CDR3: CASSLRQGPGSNQPQHF. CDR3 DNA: TGTGCCAGCAGCCTTCGACAGGGCCCGGGGAGCAATCAGCCCCAGCATTTT.

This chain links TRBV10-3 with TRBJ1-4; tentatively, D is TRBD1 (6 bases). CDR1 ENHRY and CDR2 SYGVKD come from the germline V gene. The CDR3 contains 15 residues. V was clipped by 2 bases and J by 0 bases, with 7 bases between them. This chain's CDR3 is CAISEQGTTNEKLFF. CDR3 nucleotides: TGTGCCATCAGTGAGCAGGGGACAACTAATGAAAAACTGTTTTTT.

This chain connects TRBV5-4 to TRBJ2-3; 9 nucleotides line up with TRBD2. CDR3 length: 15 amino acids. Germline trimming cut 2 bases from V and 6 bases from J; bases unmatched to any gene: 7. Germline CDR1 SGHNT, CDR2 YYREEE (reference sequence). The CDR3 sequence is CASSLKREVSDTQYF. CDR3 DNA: TGTGCCAGCAGCTTAAAGCGGGAGGTGTCGGATACGCAGTATTTT.

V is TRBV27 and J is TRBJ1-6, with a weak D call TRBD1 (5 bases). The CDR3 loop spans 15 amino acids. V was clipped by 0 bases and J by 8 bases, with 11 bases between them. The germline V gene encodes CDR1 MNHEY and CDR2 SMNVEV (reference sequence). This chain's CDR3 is CASSLSVRVDSPLHF. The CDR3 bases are TGTGCCAGCAGTTTATCAGTCAGGGTGGATTCACCCCTCCACTTT.

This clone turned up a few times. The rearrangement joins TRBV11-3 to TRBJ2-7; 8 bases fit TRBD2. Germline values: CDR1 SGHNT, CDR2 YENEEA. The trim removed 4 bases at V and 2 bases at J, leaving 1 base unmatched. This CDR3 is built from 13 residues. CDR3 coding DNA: TGTGCCAGCAGCTCCGGGGGGGCCTACGAGCAGTACTTC. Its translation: CASSSGGAYEQYF.

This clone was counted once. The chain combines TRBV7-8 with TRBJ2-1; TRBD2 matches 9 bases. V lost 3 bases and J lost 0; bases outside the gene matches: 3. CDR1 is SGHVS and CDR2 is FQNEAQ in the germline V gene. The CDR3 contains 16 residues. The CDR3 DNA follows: TGTGCCAGCAGCTTTAGCGGGAGCCTCTCCTACAATGAGCAGTTCTTC. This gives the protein CASSFSGSLSYNEQFF. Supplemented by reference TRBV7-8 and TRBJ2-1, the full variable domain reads GAGVSQSPRYKVAKRGQDVALRCDPISGHVSLFWYQQALGQGPEFLTYFQNEAQLDKSGLPSDRFFAERPEGSVSTLKIQRTQQEDSAVYLCASSFSGSLSYNEQFFGPGTRLTVL.

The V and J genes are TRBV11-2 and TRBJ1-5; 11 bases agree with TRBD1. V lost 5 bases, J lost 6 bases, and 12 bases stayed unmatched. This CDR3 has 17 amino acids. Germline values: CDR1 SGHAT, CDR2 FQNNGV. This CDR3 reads CASSPWTGGMCGQPQHF. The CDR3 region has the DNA TGTGCCAGCAGCCCATGGACAGGGGGCATGTGCGGTCAGCCCCAGCATTTT.

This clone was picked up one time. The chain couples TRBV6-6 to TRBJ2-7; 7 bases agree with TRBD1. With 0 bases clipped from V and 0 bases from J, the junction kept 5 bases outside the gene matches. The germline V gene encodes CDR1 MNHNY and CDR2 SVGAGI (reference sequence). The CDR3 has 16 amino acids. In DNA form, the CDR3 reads TGTGCCAGCAGTTACTCACGACAGGGTAGCTCCTACGAGCAGTACTTC. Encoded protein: CASSYSRQGSSYEQYF.

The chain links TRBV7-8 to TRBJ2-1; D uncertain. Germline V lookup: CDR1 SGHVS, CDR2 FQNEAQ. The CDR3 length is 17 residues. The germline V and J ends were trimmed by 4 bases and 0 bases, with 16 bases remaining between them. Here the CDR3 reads CASSSAGGESSYNEQFF. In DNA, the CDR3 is TGTGCCAGCAGCTCGGCCGGTGGAGAAAGCTCCTACAATGAGCAGTTCTTC.

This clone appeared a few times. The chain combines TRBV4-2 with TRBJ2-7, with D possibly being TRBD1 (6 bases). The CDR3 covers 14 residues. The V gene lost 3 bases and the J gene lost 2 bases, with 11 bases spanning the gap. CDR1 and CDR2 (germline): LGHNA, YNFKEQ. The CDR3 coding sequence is TGTGCCAGCAGCCAGGGACACCCGCCCTACGAGCAGTACTTC. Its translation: CASSQGHPPYEQYF.

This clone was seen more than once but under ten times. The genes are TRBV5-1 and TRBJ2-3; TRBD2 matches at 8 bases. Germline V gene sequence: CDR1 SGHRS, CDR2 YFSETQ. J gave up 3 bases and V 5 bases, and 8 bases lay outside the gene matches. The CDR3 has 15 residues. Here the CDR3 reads CASSFSGSSTDTQYF. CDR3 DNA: TGCGCCAGCAGTTTCAGCGGGAGCTCAACAGATACGCAGTATTTT.

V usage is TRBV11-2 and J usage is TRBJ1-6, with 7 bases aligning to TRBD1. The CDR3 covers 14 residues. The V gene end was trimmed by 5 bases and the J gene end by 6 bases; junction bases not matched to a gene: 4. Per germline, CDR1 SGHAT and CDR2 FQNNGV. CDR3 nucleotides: TGTGCCAGCAGCGCCTACAGGGGTAATTCACCCCTCCACTTT. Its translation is CASSAYRGNSPLHF. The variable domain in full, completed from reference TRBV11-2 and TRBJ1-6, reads EAGVAQSPRYKIIEKRQSVAFWCNPISGHATLYWYQQILGQGPKLLIQFQNNGVVDDSQLPKDRFSAERLKGVDSTLKIQPAKLEDSAVYLCASSAYRGNSPLHFGNGTRLTVT.

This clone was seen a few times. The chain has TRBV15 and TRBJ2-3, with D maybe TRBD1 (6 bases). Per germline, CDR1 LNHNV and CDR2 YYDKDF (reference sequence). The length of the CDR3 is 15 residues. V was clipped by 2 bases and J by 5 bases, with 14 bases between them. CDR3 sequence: CATSRLDSSRDTQYF. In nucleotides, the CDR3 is TGTGCCACCAGCAGACTGGACAGTTCCAGAGATACGCAGTATTTT. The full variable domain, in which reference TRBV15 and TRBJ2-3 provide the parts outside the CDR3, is DAMVIQNPRYQVTQFGKPVTLSCSQTLNHNVMYWYQQKSSQAPKLLFHYYDKDFNNEADTPDNFQSRRPNTSFCFLDIRSPGLGDTAMYLCATSRLDSSRDTQYFGPGTRLTVL.

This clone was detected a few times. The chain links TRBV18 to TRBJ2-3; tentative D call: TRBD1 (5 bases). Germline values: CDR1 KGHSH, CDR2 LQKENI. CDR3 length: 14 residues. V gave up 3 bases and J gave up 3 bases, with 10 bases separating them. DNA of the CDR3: TGTGCCAGCTCACCCCCAGGGAAGACAGATACGCAGTATTTT. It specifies CASSPPGKTDTQYF.

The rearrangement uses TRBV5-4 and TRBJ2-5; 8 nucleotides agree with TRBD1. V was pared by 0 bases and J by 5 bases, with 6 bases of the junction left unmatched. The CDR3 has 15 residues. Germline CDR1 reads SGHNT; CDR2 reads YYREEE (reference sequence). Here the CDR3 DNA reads TGTGCCAGCAGCTTGGGGGGACAGGCGAGGGAGACCCAGTACTTC. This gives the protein CASSLGGQARETQYF.

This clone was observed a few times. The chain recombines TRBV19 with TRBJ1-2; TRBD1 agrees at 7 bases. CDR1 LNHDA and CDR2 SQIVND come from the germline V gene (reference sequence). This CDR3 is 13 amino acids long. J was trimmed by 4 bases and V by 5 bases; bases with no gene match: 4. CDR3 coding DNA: TGTGCCAGTAGTCCGACAGGGACCTATGGCTACACCTTC. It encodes CASSPTGTYGYTF.

The CDR3 region is CASSLESGATEAFF. For the CDR3, the DNA is TGCGCCAGCAGCTTGGAGTCAGGGGCCACTGAAGCTTTCTTT. This chain connects TRBV5-1 to TRBJ1-1; perhaps TRBD1 as D (6 bases). V lost 0 bases, J lost 4 bases, and 10 bases lay in between. Germline assignment: CDR1 SGHRS and CDR2 YFSETQ. This CDR3 spans 14 amino acids.

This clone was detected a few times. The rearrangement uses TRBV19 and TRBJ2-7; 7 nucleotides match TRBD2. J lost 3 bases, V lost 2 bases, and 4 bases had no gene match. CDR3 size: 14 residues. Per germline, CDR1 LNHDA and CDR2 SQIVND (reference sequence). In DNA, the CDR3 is TGTGCCAGTAGTATAACGGCGGGGGACTACGAGCAGTACTTC. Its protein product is CASSITAGDYEQYF. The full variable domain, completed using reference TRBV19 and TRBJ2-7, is DGGITQSPKYLFRKEGQNVTLSCEQNLNHDAMYWYRQDPGQGLRLIYYSQIVNDFQKGDIAEGYSVSREKKESFPLTVTSAQKNPTAFYLCASSITAGDYEQYFGPGTRLTVT.

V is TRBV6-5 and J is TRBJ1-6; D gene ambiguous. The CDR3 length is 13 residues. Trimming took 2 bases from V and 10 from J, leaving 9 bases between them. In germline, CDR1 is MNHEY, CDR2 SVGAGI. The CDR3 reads CASSYALISPLHF. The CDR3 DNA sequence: TGTGCCAGCAGTTACGCTCTAATCTCACCCCTCCACTTT.

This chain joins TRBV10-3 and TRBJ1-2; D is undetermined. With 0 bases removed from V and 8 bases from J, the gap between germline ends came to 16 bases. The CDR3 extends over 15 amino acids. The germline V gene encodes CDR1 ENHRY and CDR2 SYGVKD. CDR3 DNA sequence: TGTGCCATCAGTGAGTCCAGACGGGTTGCGGGCGGCTACACCTTC. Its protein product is CAISESRRVAGGYTF.

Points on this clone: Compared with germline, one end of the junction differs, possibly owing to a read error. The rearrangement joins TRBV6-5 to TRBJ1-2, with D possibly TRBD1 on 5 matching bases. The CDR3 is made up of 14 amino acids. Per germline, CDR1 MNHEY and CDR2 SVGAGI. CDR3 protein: CASSYSRGSAVGGF. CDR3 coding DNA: TGTGCCAGCAGTTACTCGAGGGGTTCTGCAGTGGGAGGGTTC.

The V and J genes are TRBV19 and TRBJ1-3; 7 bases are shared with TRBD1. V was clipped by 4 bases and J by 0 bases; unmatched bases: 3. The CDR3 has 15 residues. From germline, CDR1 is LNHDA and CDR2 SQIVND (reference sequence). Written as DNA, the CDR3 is TGTGCCAGTAGTAGAGGGGACAGCTCTGGAAACACCATATATTTT. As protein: CASSRGDSSGNTIYF.

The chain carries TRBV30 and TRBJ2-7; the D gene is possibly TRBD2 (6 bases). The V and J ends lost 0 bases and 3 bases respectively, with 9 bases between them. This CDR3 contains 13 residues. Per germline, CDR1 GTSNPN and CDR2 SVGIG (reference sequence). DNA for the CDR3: TGTGCCTGGAGTGTAGAGGAGGGCTACGAGCAGTACTTC. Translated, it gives CAWSVEEGYEQYF.

The CDR3 protein is CAISPSGGTGELFF. The DNA of the CDR3 is TGTGCCATCAGTCCCTCAGGGGGCACCGGGGAGCTGTTTTTT. V and J are TRBV10-3 and TRBJ2-2; 7 bases line up with TRBD1. Trimming at V came to 5 bases and at J to 4 bases, leaving 4 bases not matched to a gene. The CDR3 is made up of 14 amino acids. Germline lookup yields CDR1 ENHRY and CDR2 SYGVKD.

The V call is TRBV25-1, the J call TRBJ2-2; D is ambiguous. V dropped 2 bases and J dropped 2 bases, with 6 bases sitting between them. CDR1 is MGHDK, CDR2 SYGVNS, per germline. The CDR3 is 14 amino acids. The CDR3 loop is CASSEASNTGELFF. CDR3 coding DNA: TGTGCCAGCAGTGAAGCCAGTAACACCGGGGAGCTGTTTTTT.